These T cell receptor beta chains were read from a single sample in a study of CD4 T cell repertoires in COVID-19. Clones were sequenced by immunoSEQ multiplex PCR, and TCRdb holds only the in-frame ones, with some missing. The sample records around 8,200 clones, approximately 80% being singletons. The sequencing used effector memory CD4+ T cells from blood, collected before the COVID-19 pandemic. The receptors derive from a human donor who had COVID-19. The conserved cysteine and the conserved F or W are not part of the CDR3 here. Each record gives: V gene, J gene, CDR3 protein.

>TRBV14|TRBJ2-3
ASSPSSGVDTQY
>TRBV11-2|TRBJ2-1
ASSLGLASNEQF
>TRBV7-8|TRBJ1-1
ASSQQTQGTEAF
>TRBV7-2|TRBJ2-3
ASSRRLTDTQY
>TRBV9|TRBJ2-3
ASSPWTHTDTQY
>TRBV28|TRBJ2-7
AIRPGQGFNEQY
>TRBV11-3|TRBJ2-5
ASSNGGARETQY
>TRBV27|TRBJ2-1
ASSFTQGMGNEQF
>TRBV5-1|TRBJ2-5
ASSLIAADQETQY
>TRBV5-1|TRBJ2-3
ASSLFGSEGTQY
>TRBV9|TRBJ2-5
ASSVGTSGWETQY
>TRBV19|TRBJ1-1
ASSPSMRWTEAF
>TRBV5-4|TRBJ2-5
ASSLQTSGETQY
>TRBV5-8|TRBJ1-1
ASSLVPQNTEAF
>TRBV10-3|TRBJ2-2
AISGGPANTGELF
>TRBV19|TRBJ2-1
ASSIGPERYGTSYNEQF
>TRBV6-6|TRBJ1-6
ASSSISGNSPLH
>TRBV7-2|TRBJ2-7
ASSLGAGTSGIGLEQY
>TRBV28|TRBJ2-6
ASNIVGESGANVLT
>TRBV7-9|TRBJ2-3
ASSFPRTGGETDTQY
>TRBV6-5|.
ATTDSTYEQY
>TRBV18|TRBJ2-5
ASSPAGGAETQY
>TRBV30|TRBJ2-3
AWSPPTSGRERTDTQY
>TRBV28|TRBJ1-2
ASSLYHGTGVLIPLGYT
>TRBV25-1|TRBJ2-5
ASSEYREPGTQY
>TRBV7-2|TRBJ1-2
ASSLPRRGRNGYT
>TRBV5-4|TRBJ2-5
ASSSGLQETQY
>TRBV1|TRBJ2-1
TSSSERESYNEQF
>TRBV2|TRBJ2-3
ASSEQRGSTDTQY
>TRBV10-2|TRBJ1-5
ASSAGQGRNQPQH
>TRBV29-1|TRBJ2-5
SVGQGERTQY
>TRBV7-9|TRBJ1-5
ASSLGRDQPQH
>TRBV9|TRBJ2-7
ASSALISSAHEQY
>TRBV18|TRBJ2-3
ASSPLRGSDRGRISTDTQY
>TRBV5-1|TRBJ1-5
ASSWDRDQPQH
>TRBV2|TRBJ2-4
ASSESSLLAKNIQY
>TRBV10-3|TRBJ1-1
AISESRERAGAF
>TRBV28|TRBJ1-1
ASSFGVRGNMGTEAF
>TRBV4-2|TRBJ2-1
ASSQDKSGNYNEQF
>TRBV19|TRBJ2-7
ASSTPVGEQY
>TRBV19|TRBJ2-2
ASSSRQGRGQNTGELF
>TRBV27|TRBJ1-5
ASSSGGQGVGQPQH
>TRBV19|TRBJ1-1
ASSHLRGRRGEAF
>TRBV7-8|TRBJ2-3
ASSSSSAGVTDTQY
>TRBV18|TRBJ2-7
ASSPPVTSPGEQY
>TRBV6-5|TRBJ1-1
ASSSPGVRGEAF
>TRBV28|TRBJ2-2
ASSLWGQGNSGELF
>TRBV27|TRBJ2-1
ASKRVAGGGSSYNEQF
>TRBV7-2|TRBJ1-2
ATTLPGQGGNYGYT
>TRBV2|TRBJ1-6
ASIRDRGYSPLH
>TRBV6-1|TRBJ2-3
ASSEAEGTADTQY
>TRBV5-1|.
ASSPGTDSYEQY
>TRBV10-3|TRBJ2-7
AISGGLDNEQY
>TRBV4-1|TRBJ2-3
ASSQVGLDTQY
>TRBV5-1|TRBJ2-7
ASSLDKEQY
>TRBV10-2|TRBJ1-2
ASSDGGLSDGYT
>TRBV27|TRBJ2-1
ASRPASGTYNEQF
>TRBV27|TRBJ1-2
ASSLSTGGYGYT